These T cell receptor beta chains were read from a single sample in a study of blood T cell repertoires in COVID-19. The repertoire was sequenced with immunoSEQ multiplex PCR; TCRdb's copy has only in-frame clones and lacks some. The table lists some 370,000 clones, 89% of them singletons. Sequenced: peripheral blood. These receptors were taken from a man aged 35-49 years with acute or convalescent COVID-19. The CDR3 runs from the conserved cysteine through the conserved F or W. D genes are given only for firm matches. Clone sizes are given selectively: once, few, many, or a class where the clone is expanded.

V gene: TRBV15; J gene: TRBJ2-7; D gene: .; clone size: .; CDR3 protein: CATSRPGYEQYF; CDR3 DNA: TGTGCCACCAGCAGACCAGGGTACGAGCAGTACTTC
V gene: TRBV28; J gene: TRBJ2-4; D gene: .; clone size: .; CDR3 protein: CASRAGADKNIQYF; CDR3 DNA: TGTGCCAGCAGGGCAGGGGCCGACAAAAACATTCAGTACTTC
V gene: TRBV19; J gene: TRBJ2-7; D gene: TRBD1; clone size: .; CDR3 protein: CASSEGQGFYEQYF; CDR3 DNA: TGTGCCAGTAGTGAGGGACAGGGGTTCTACGAGCAGTACTTC
V gene: TRBV30; J gene: TRBJ1-1; D gene: TRBD1; clone size: .; CDR3 protein: CAWNGQGEEAFF; CDR3 DNA: TGTGCCTGGAACGGACAGGGCGAAGAAGCTTTCTTT
V gene: TRBV4-1; J gene: TRBJ1-1; D gene: TRBD1; clone size: .; CDR3 protein: CASSPGQVVEAFF; CDR3 DNA: TGCGCCAGCAGCCCCGGACAGGTTGTTGAAGCTTTCTTT
V gene: TRBV11-2; J gene: TRBJ2-7; D gene: TRBD1; clone size: once; CDR3 protein: CASSLFLGQGAGEQYF; CDR3 DNA: TGTGCCAGCAGCTTATTTTTGGGGCAGGGGGCGGGCGAGCAGTACTTC
V gene: TRBV7-8; J gene: TRBJ1-5; D gene: TRBD1; clone size: .; CDR3 protein: CASSLTGGGQPQHF; CDR3 DNA: TGTGCCAGCAGCTTAACAGGGGGGGGTCAGCCCCAGCATTTT
V gene: TRBV28; J gene: TRBJ1-1; D gene: TRBD1; clone size: .; CDR3 protein: CASAGQGAPLTEAFF; CDR3 DNA: TGTGCCAGCGCGGGACAGGGGGCGCCCCTCACTGAAGCTTTCTTT
V gene: TRBV6-2/TRBV6-3; J gene: TRBJ1-1; D gene: .; clone size: once; CDR3 protein: CASSYGPRENTEAFF; CDR3 DNA: TGTGCCAGCAGTTACGGGCCCAGAGAGAACACTGAAGCTTTCTTT
V gene: TRBV5-1; J gene: TRBJ1-1; D gene: TRBD1; clone size: .; CDR3 protein: CASSSRQGVGKDTEAFF; CDR3 DNA: TGCGCCAGCAGCTCTCGACAGGGAGTAGGGAAGGACACTGAAGCTTTCTTT
V gene: TRBV9; J gene: TRBJ2-3; D gene: .; clone size: .; CDR3 protein: CASSLHQKSSTDTQYF; CDR3 DNA: TGTGCCAGCAGCCTTCACCAGAAGTCTAGCACAGATACGCAGTATTTT
V gene: TRBV5-5; J gene: TRBJ1-1; D gene: .; clone size: once; CDR3 protein: CASSLVQGVVNTEAFF; CDR3 DNA: TGTGCCAGCAGCTTGGTGCAGGGCGTGGTGAACACTGAAGCTTTCTTT
V gene: TRBV29-1; J gene: TRBJ2-1; D gene: TRBD2; clone size: .; CDR3 protein: CSVETSGYNEQFF; CDR3 DNA: TGCAGCGTTGAGACTAGCGGCTACAATGAGCAGTTCTTC
V gene: TRBV11-2; J gene: TRBJ1-2; D gene: .; clone size: .; CDR3 protein: CASSRARERVDGYTF; CDR3 DNA: TGTGCCAGCAGCCGAGCGAGGGAGAGAGTCGATGGCTACACCTTC
V gene: TRBV30; J gene: TRBJ1-2; D gene: .; clone size: .; CDR3 protein: CAWHRGGEAGYGYTF; CDR3 DNA: TGTGCCTGGCATCGGGGTGGGGAGGCTGGCTATGGCTACACCTTC
V gene: TRBV6-5; J gene: TRBJ1-1; D gene: .; clone size: .; CDR3 protein: CASSYGQGQEVAFF; CDR3 DNA: TGTGCCAGCAGTTACGGGCAGGGTCAAGAGGTTGCTTTCTTT
V gene: TRBV19; J gene: TRBJ2-3; D gene: .; clone size: .; CDR3 protein: CASSILGVRARGTDTQYF; CDR3 DNA: TGTGCCAGTAGTATTTTAGGCGTCAGGGCCCGAGGCACAGATACGCAGTATTTT
V gene: TRBV4-1; J gene: TRBJ2-1; D gene: .; clone size: .; CDR3 protein: CASSQDWSVGRFF; CDR3 DNA: TGCGCCAGCAGCCAAGATTGGAGCGTCGGTAGGTTCTTC
V gene: TRBV28; J gene: TRBJ2-7; D gene: .; clone size: .; CDR3 protein: CASGRQVYEQYF; CDR3 DNA: TGTGCCAGCGGTAGACAGGTCTACGAGCAGTACTTC
V gene: TRBV30; J gene: TRBJ2-5; D gene: .; clone size: .; CDR3 protein: CAWTTWETQYF; CDR3 DNA: TGTGCCTGGACGACTTGGGAGACCCAGTACTTC
V gene: TRBV18; J gene: TRBJ2-2; D gene: TRBD1; clone size: .; CDR3 protein: CASSGQGFNTGELFF; CDR3 DNA: TGTGCCAGCTCGGGACAGGGATTTAACACCGGGGAGCTGTTTTTT
V gene: TRBV7-2; J gene: TRBJ1-2; D gene: TRBD1; clone size: .; CDR3 protein: CASSQTGGNYGYTF; CDR3 DNA: TGTGCCAGCAGCCAGACAGGGGGCAACTATGGCTACACCTTC
V gene: TRBV5-1; J gene: TRBJ1-5; D gene: .; clone size: .; CDR3 protein: CASSLVAGSQPQHF; CDR3 DNA: TGCGCCAGCAGCTTGGTGGCAGGGTCCCAGCCCCAGCATTTT
V gene: TRBV3-1/TRBV3-2; J gene: TRBJ1-5; D gene: .; clone size: .; CDR3 protein: CASSQEQGSQPQHF; CDR3 DNA: TGTGCCAGCAGCCAGGAACAGGGAAGCCAGCCCCAGCATTTT
V gene: TRBV5-1; J gene: TRBJ1-4; D gene: .; clone size: .; CDR3 protein: CASSFTGHNEKLFF; CDR3 DNA: TGCGCCAGCAGCTTTACAGGACATAATGAAAAACTGTTTTTT
V gene: TRBV6-6; J gene: TRBJ1-2; D gene: .; clone size: .; CDR3 protein: CASSYTGSDYGYTF; CDR3 DNA: TGTGCCAGCAGTTACACGGGTTCGGACTATGGCTACACCTTC
V gene: TRBV6-2/TRBV6-3; J gene: TRBJ1-1; D gene: TRBD1; clone size: once; CDR3 protein: CASSRPQGAGGTEAFF; CDR3 DNA: TGTGCCAGCAGCCGCCCTCAGGGGGCGGGTGGCACTGAAGCTTTCTTT
V gene: TRBV6-6; J gene: TRBJ1-1; D gene: .; clone size: few; CDR3 protein: CASSFPGQVNTEAFF; CDR3 DNA: TGTGCCAGCAGTTTTCCGGGACAAGTGAACACTGAAGCTTTCTTT
V gene: TRBV29-1; J gene: TRBJ2-3; D gene: .; clone size: .; CDR3 protein: CSVAPRQTDTQYF; CDR3 DNA: TGCAGCGTTGCACCAAGACAGACAGATACGCAGTATTTT
V gene: TRBV9; J gene: TRBJ2-1; D gene: .; clone size: .; CDR3 protein: CASSGPTTSYNEQFF; CDR3 DNA: TGTGCCAGCAGCGGGCCGACAACCTCCTACAATGAGCAGTTCTTC
V gene: TRBV19; J gene: TRBJ1-5; D gene: TRBD1; clone size: .; CDR3 protein: CASSILRDRGLWGNQPQHF; CDR3 DNA: TGTGCCAGTAGTATTCTGAGGGACAGGGGGCTTTGGGGCAATCAGCCCCAGCATTTT
V gene: TRBV5-1; J gene: TRBJ1-3; D gene: .; clone size: .; CDR3 protein: CASSLAAGSGNTIYF; CDR3 DNA: TGCGCCAGCAGCTTGGCCGCAGGGTCTGGAAACACCATATATTTT
V gene: TRBV11-2; J gene: TRBJ1-4; D gene: .; clone size: .; CDR3 protein: CASSFQASNEKLFF; CDR3 DNA: TGTGCCAGCAGCTTCCAGGCCTCTAATGAAAAACTGTTTTTT
V gene: TRBV2; J gene: TRBJ1-6; D gene: .; clone size: few; CDR3 protein: CASSFPYNSPLHF; CDR3 DNA: TGTGCCAGCAGCTTCCCCTATAATTCACCCCTCCACTTT
V gene: TRBV28; J gene: TRBJ2-5; D gene: TRBD2; clone size: .; CDR3 protein: CASSFVTGGSRRSQETQYF; CDR3 DNA: TGTGCCAGCAGTTTTGTCACTGGCGGGAGTCGGAGGTCCCAAGAGACCCAGTACTTC
V gene: TRBV28; J gene: TRBJ1-5; D gene: .; clone size: once; CDR3 protein: CASSGIGGRTGQPQHF; CDR3 DNA: TGTGCCAGCAGTGGTATAGGGGGTAGGACCGGTCAGCCCCAGCATTTT
V gene: TRBV13; J gene: TRBJ2-1; D gene: TRBD2; clone size: .; CDR3 protein: CASSLLAGGQFF; CDR3 DNA: TGTGCCAGCAGCCTACTAGCGGGGGGGCAGTTCTTC
V gene: TRBV5-4; J gene: TRBJ2-2; D gene: TRBD1; clone size: .; CDR3 protein: CASSPGQGRATGELFF; CDR3 DNA: TGTGCCAGCAGCCCAGGACAGGGACGGGCCACCGGGGAGCTGTTTTTT
V gene: TRBV4-1; J gene: TRBJ2-7; D gene: TRBD1; clone size: .; CDR3 protein: CASSPGQEIYEQYF; CDR3 DNA: TGCGCCAGCAGCCCGGGACAGGAGATATACGAGCAGTACTTC
V gene: TRBV28; J gene: TRBJ2-3; D gene: .; clone size: .; CDR3 protein: CASSLSTGSTDTQYF; CDR3 DNA: TGTGCCAGCAGTTTATCAACGGGAAGCACAGATACGCAGTATTTT
V gene: TRBV5-4; J gene: TRBJ1-6; D gene: .; clone size: once; CDR3 protein: CASSLRSQSNSPLHF; CDR3 DNA: TGTGCCAGCAGCTTGAGGAGCCAGTCTAATTCACCCCTCCACTTT
V gene: TRBV19; J gene: TRBJ1-2; D gene: TRBD1; clone size: .; CDR3 protein: CASSMNPDRHYGYTF; CDR3 DNA: TGTGCCAGTAGTATGAATCCGGACAGGCACTATGGCTACACCTTC
V gene: TRBV7-8; J gene: TRBJ2-1; D gene: TRBD2; clone size: .; CDR3 protein: CASTPFSGIIYNEQFF; CDR3 DNA: TGTGCCAGCACACCATTTAGCGGGATAATTTACAATGAGCAGTTCTTC
V gene: TRBV28; J gene: TRBJ1-2; D gene: .; clone size: .; CDR3 protein: CASSLMRVILAAKDGYTF; CDR3 DNA: TGTGCCAGCAGTTTAATGAGGGTGATACTAGCGGCAAAGGATGGCTACACCTTC
V gene: TRBV19; J gene: TRBJ2-7; D gene: TRBD2; clone size: .; CDR3 protein: CASNPSGGPSYEQYF; CDR3 DNA: TGTGCCAGTAACCCTTCGGGAGGGCCCTCCTACGAGCAGTACTTC
V gene: TRBV4-1; J gene: TRBJ2-1; D gene: TRBD1; clone size: .; CDR3 protein: CASSQVQGANNEQFF; CDR3 DNA: TGCGCCAGCAGCCAAGTACAGGGGGCAAACAATGAGCAGTTCTTC
V gene: TRBV11-3; J gene: TRBJ1-1; D gene: .; clone size: .; CDR3 protein: CASSLGRANTEAFF; CDR3 DNA: TGTGCCAGCAGCTTGGGGAGGGCAAACACTGAAGCTTTCTTT
V gene: TRBV5-6; J gene: TRBJ2-3; D gene: TRBD2; clone size: .; CDR3 protein: CASSGEGLAWQDTQYF; CDR3 DNA: TGTGCCAGCAGCGGGGAGGGACTAGCGTGGCAAGATACGCAGTATTTT
V gene: TRBV19; J gene: TRBJ2-7; D gene: TRBD1; clone size: .; CDR3 protein: CASSIGLGQGASEQYF; CDR3 DNA: TGTGCCAGTAGTATAGGTTTGGGACAGGGGGCGTCCGAGCAGTACTTC
V gene: TRBV11-2; J gene: TRBJ1-2; D gene: .; clone size: .; CDR3 protein: CASSLPRGRGQANYGYTF; CDR3 DNA: TGTGCCAGCAGCTTACCCCGTGGCAGGGGACAAGCTAACTATGGCTACACCTTC
V gene: TRBV28; J gene: TRBJ1-2; D gene: .; clone size: .; CDR3 protein: CASSFGTKVGYTF; CDR3 DNA: TGTGCCAGCAGTTTCGGGACAAAGGTCGGCTACACCTTC
V gene: TRBV5-1; J gene: TRBJ1-2; D gene: TRBD1; clone size: .; CDR3 protein: CASSIGQGAFGYTF; CDR3 DNA: TGCGCCAGCAGCATAGGACAGGGGGCTTTTGGCTACACCTTC
V gene: TRBV7-6; J gene: TRBJ2-5; D gene: TRBD1; clone size: .; CDR3 protein: CASSFRDRGTQYF; CDR3 DNA: TGTGCCAGCAGCTTCCGGGACAGGGGGACCCAGTACTTC